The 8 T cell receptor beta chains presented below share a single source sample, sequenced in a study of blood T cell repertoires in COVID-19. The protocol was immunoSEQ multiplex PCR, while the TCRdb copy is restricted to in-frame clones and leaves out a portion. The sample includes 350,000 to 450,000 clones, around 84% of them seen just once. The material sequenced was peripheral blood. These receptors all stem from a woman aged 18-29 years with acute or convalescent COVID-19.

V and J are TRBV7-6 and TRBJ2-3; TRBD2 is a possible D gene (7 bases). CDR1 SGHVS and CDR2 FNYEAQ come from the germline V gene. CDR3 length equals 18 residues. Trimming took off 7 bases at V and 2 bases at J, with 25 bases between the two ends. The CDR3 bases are TGTGCCAGCACCGGGTATAATAAGGGGGGGGCCTTCACAGATACGCAGTATTTT. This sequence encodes CASTGYNKGGAFTDTQYF.

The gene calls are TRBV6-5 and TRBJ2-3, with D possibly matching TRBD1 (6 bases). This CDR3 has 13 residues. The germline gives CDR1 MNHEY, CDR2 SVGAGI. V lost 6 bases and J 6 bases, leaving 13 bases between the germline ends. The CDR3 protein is CASRPYRADTQYF. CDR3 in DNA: TGTGCCAGCAGGCCTTACAGGGCTGATACGCAGTATTTT.

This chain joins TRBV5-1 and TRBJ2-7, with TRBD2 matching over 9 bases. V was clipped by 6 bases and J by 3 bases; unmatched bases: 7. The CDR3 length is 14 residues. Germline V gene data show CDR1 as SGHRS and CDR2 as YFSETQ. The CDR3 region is CASTQRGDGYEQYF. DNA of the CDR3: TGCGCCAGCACCCAGCGGGGGGACGGCTACGAGCAGTACTTC.

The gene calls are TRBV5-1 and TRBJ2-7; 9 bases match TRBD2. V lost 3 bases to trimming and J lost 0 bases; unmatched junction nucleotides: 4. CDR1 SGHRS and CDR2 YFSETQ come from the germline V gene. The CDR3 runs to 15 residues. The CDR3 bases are TGCGCCAGCAGCTCCGGCGGGGGGGCCTCCTACGAGCAGTACTTC. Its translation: CASSSGGGASYEQYF.

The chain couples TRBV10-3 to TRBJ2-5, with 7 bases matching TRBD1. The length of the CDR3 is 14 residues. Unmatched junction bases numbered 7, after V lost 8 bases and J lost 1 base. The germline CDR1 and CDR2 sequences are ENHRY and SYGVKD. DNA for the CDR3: TGTGCCATCGACCAAGGGGGCTTCCAAGAGACCCAGTACTTC. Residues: CAIDQGGFQETQYF.

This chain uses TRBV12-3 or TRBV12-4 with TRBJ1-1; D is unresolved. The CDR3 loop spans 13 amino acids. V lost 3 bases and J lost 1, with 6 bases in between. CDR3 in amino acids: CASSFNRNTEAFF. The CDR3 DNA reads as TGTGCCAGCAGTTTCAACAGGAACACTGAAGCTTTCTTT.

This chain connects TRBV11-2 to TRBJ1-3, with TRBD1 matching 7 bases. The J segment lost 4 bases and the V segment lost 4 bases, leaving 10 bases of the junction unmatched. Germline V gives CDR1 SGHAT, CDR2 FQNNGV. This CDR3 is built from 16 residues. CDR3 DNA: TGTGCCAGCAGCTCCGGTTATACAGGGGTGGGAAACACCATATATTTT. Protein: CASSSGYTGVGNTIYF.

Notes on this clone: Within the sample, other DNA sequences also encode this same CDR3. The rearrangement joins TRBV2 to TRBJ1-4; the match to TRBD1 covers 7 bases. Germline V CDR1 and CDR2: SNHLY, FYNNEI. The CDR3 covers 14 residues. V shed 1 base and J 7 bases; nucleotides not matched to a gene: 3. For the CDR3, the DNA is TGTGCCAGCAGTGAAGGACAGGGAGGTGAAAAACTGTTTTTT. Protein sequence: CASSEGQGGEKLFF.